Listed here are 9 T cell receptor beta chains from one sample, sequenced in a study of control samples from healthy donors and cancer patients. Sequencing was performed with immunoSEQ multiplex PCR; in TCRdb, only in-frame clones are kept and a portion is missing. The sample consists of around 110,000 clones, 70% to 90% of them appearing once. The sequenced sample consisted of blood. The receptors were sampled from a woman between 70 and 85 years old in good health.

V and J are TRBV28 and TRBJ1-5; a possible D gene is TRBD1 (5 bases). Germline loops: CDR1 MDHEN, CDR2 SYDVKM. Trimming shortened V by 4 bases and J by 10 bases, and 20 bases separated the two germline ends. The CDR3 runs 15 residues. CDR3 protein: CASSSTTGPPGPQHF. In nucleotides, the CDR3 is TGTGCCAGCAGTTCAACAACAGGCCCCCCAGGACCCCAGCATTTT.

The chain carries TRBV3-1 (or the pseudogene TRBV3-2) and TRBJ1-3; D call uncertain. Looked up from germline, CDR1 is LGHDT and CDR2 is YNNKEL (reference sequence). The CDR3 is made up of 15 amino acids. V lost 4 bases and J lost 8, with 18 bases in between. The CDR3 DNA follows: TGTGCCAGCAGCCCTCCGGGTCGGCCCGGAGACACCATATATTTT. As protein: CASSPPGRPGDTIYF.

This clone was recorded once. V is TRBV6-5 and J is TRBJ2-7; 7 positions agree with TRBD2. Germline V gene sequence: CDR1 MNHEY, CDR2 SVGAGI. V shed 8 bases and J 2 bases; nucleotides not matched to a gene: 12. The CDR3 runs to 15 residues. The CDR3 coding sequence is TGTGCCAGCGTCATAAGCGGGGTCCTTCCCTACGAGCAGTACTTC. Encoded protein: CASVISGVLPYEQYF.

The chain recombines TRBV5-6 with TRBJ1-4; D ambiguous. The germline V gene encodes CDR1 SGHDT and CDR2 YYEEEE. CDR3 size: 14 residues. Trimming cost V 4 bases and J 4 bases, with 11 bases left between them. The CDR3 DNA follows: TGTGCCAGCAGCCGGCGCGGGGTTAATGAAAAACTGTTTTTT. Translating it yields CASSRRGVNEKLFF.

This clone was detected a few times. The chain employs TRBV5-1 and TRBJ2-7, with 8 bases fitting TRBD2. Germline CDR1 is SGHRS and CDR2 is YFSETQ. Germline trimming cut 4 bases from V and 3 bases from J; bases unmatched to any gene: 3. The CDR3 is 13 amino acids. DNA for the CDR3: TGCGCCAGCAGCCCGGGGGGGGGCTACGAGCAGTACTTC. Protein: CASSPGGGYEQYF.

The genes are TRBV7-6 and TRBJ1-1; TRBD1 matches at 7 bases. This CDR3 spans 13 amino acids. Trimming took 3 bases from V and 3 from J; bases not matched to a gene: 1. Germline lookup yields CDR1 SGHVS and CDR2 FNYEAQ. CDR3 in amino acids: CASSFDRDTEAFF. CDR3 nucleotide sequence: TGTGCCAGCAGCTTTGACAGGGACACTGAAGCTTTCTTT. The full variable domain, its missing parts supplied by reference TRBV7-6 and TRBJ1-1, is GAGVSQSPRYKVTKRGQDVALRCDPISGHVSLYWYRQALGQGPEFLTYFNYEAQQDKSGLPNDRFSAERPEGSISTLTIQRTEQRDSAMYRCASSFDRDTEAFFGQGTRLTVV.

The sample holds a few counts of this clone. The J gene is TRBJ1-3, the V gene TRBV7-8; no clear D. Germline V gene data show CDR1 as SGHVS and CDR2 as FQNEAQ. The CDR3 extends over 16 amino acids. V was pared by 5 bases and J by 0 bases, with 14 bases between. The CDR3 reads CASSMETPYSGNTIYF. CDR3 sequence (DNA): TGTGCCAGCAGCATGGAAACACCCTACTCTGGAAACACCATATATTTT.

The CDR3 coding sequence is TGTGCCACCAGGACTCAAACTCGACAGAGCTCCTACAATGAGCAGTTCTTC. This translates into CATRTQTRQSSYNEQFF. The J gene is TRBJ2-1, the V gene TRBV15; TRBD1 is a possible D gene (5 bases). Germline V gene data show CDR1 as LNHNV and CDR2 as YYDKDF (reference sequence). The CDR3 runs to 17 residues. V shed 6 bases and J shed 0 bases, with 18 bases lying between them. Full variable domain (outside the CDR3, taken from reference TRBV15 and TRBJ2-1): DAMVIQNPRYQVTQFGKPVTLSCSQTLNHNVMYWYQQKSSQAPKLLFHYYDKDFNNEADTPDNFQSRRPNTSFCFLDIRSPGLGDTAMYLCATRTQTRQSSYNEQFFGPGTRLTVL.

This clone appeared a few times. The rearrangement joins TRBV27 to TRBJ2-7; 10 positions agree with TRBD1. Looked up from germline, CDR1 is MNHEY and CDR2 is SMNVEV (reference sequence). The CDR3 length is 14 residues. The junction had 4 bases not matched to a gene; V was cut back by 2 bases and J by 6 bases. The chain's CDR3 is CASSLRTGGGEQYF. As DNA, the CDR3 is TGTGCCAGCAGTTTACGGACAGGGGGGGGCGAGCAGTACTTC.